These 25 T cell receptor beta chains were sequenced from one sample in a study of shared clonotypes between healthy human individuals. TCRdb keeps only in-frame clones here, not all; method: immunoSEQ multiplex PCR. The sample lists hundreds of thousands of clones, 75% to 85% occurring once. Source material: PBMCs. The receptor set was obtained from a woman in her forties in good health. Some clones in this sample may be carry-over from other donors' samples.

This clone was counted at least ten times. The rearrangement joins TRBV18 to TRBJ2-7; unclear D gene. From germline, CDR1 is KGHSH and CDR2 LQKENI. The CDR3 has 13 amino acids. V was pared by 2 bases and J by 9 bases, with 14 bases between. CDR3 protein: CASSPGARERQYF. The CDR3 region has the DNA TGTGCCAGCTCACCAGGTGCTAGGGAAAGGCAGTACTTC.

The sample holds many counts of this clone. This chain uses TRBV30 with TRBJ2-1, with D tentatively TRBD2 (5 bases). The CDR3 totals 13 residues. V was shortened by 4 bases and J by 5 bases, with 12 bases between the two germline ends. Germline V gene lookup returns CDR1 GTSNPN and CDR2 SVGIG (reference sequence). The CDR3: CAWTEEVHNEQFF. The CDR3 DNA reads TGTGCCTGGACAGAGGAGGTCCACAATGAGCAGTTCTTC.

This sequence joins TRBV11-2 and TRBJ1-5, with D perhaps matching TRBD1 (5 bases). Germline V gives CDR1 SGHAT, CDR2 FQNNGV. The CDR3 totals 16 residues. V was shortened by 1 base and J by 7 bases, with 17 bases between the two germline ends. CDR3 in amino acids: CASSLVLGGNNQPQHF. CDR3 coding DNA: TGTGCCAGCAGCTTAGTCTTGGGGGGGAATAACCAGCCCCAGCATTTT.

The chain has TRBV19 and TRBJ2-7, with TRBD1 matching 8 bases. This CDR3 contains 15 residues. After removal of 5 bases from V and 0 bases from J, the junction contained 6 bases not matched to a gene. Germline values: CDR1 LNHDA, CDR2 SQIVND (reference sequence). CDR3 in amino acids: CASSADRGPSYEQYF. DNA for the CDR3: TGTGCCAGTAGTGCAGACAGGGGTCCCTCCTACGAGCAGTACTTC.

Comment on this clone: The sample holds other DNA sequences that translate to the same CDR3. This rearrangement joins TRBV30 to TRBJ1-5; TRBD1 is a possible D gene (5 bases). This CDR3 is built from 13 residues. The V and J ends lost 0 bases and 5 bases respectively, with 8 bases between them. Germline V gene lookup returns CDR1 GTSNPN and CDR2 SVGIG (reference sequence). CDR3 nucleotides: TGTGCCTGGAGTGTACGAGGGGATCAGCCCCAGCATTTT. Protein product: CAWSVRGDQPQHF.

The chain employs TRBV5-6 and TRBJ2-3, with 7 nucleotides matching TRBD2. The CDR3 has 15 residues. V lost 3 bases, J lost 2 bases, and 6 bases stayed unmatched. CDR1 is SGHDT and CDR2 is YYEEEE in the germline V gene. CDR3 coding DNA: TGTGCCAGCAGCTCAATAGCGGGCAACACAGATACGCAGTATTTT. Its protein product is CASSSIAGNTDTQYF.

The count of this clone is one. The chain uses TRBV9 and TRBJ2-1; the D is unclear. Germline V gene sequence: CDR1 SGDLS, CDR2 YYNGEE. The V end lost 1 base, the J end lost 1 base, and 6 bases lay between the germline ends. CDR3 length: 14 residues. Written as DNA, the CDR3 is TGTGCCAGCAGCGTAAGTCTATCCTACAATGAGCAGTTCTTC. As protein: CASSVSLSYNEQFF.

This clone was counted a single time. The chain has TRBV5-6 and TRBJ2-7, with unresolved D. Trimming left V 7 bases short and J 4 bases short, with 27 bases between. From germline, CDR1 is SGHDT and CDR2 YYEEEE. The CDR3 sequence is 17 residues long. CDR3 sequence: CASSFYLTGADLYEQYF. CDR3 nucleotide sequence: TGTGCCAGCTCCTTCTATTTAACTGGTGCGGATTTGTACGAGCAGTACTTC.

The chain combines TRBV2 with TRBJ2-1; 11 nucleotides line up with TRBD2. The J segment lost 5 bases and the V segment lost 2 bases, leaving 5 bases of the junction unmatched. This CDR3 is 16 amino acids long. Germline values: CDR1 SNHLY, CDR2 FYNNEI. The chain's CDR3 is CASSELLAGVHNEQFF. The CDR3, as DNA: TGTGCCAGCAGTGAACTACTAGCGGGAGTTCACAATGAGCAGTTCTTC.

V usage is TRBV27 and J usage is TRBJ1-1; the D gene is possibly TRBD1 (5 bases). Germline values: CDR1 MNHEY, CDR2 SMNVEV (reference sequence). The CDR3 runs 13 residues. With 3 bases removed from V and 3 bases from J, the gap between germline ends came to 8 bases. The CDR3 sequence is CASSFWGDTEAFF. The CDR3 DNA reads as TGTGCCAGCAGTTTCTGGGGGGACACTGAAGCTTTCTTT.

The chain has TRBV27 and TRBJ2-2, with 8 bases that match TRBD1. The junction had 7 bases not matched to a gene; V was cut back by 7 bases and J by 3 bases. This CDR3 comprises 15 residues. The germline CDR1 and CDR2 sequences are MNHEY and SMNVEV (reference sequence). The DNA of the CDR3 is TGTGCCAGCAAGACAGGGGTGTTAGACACCGGGGAGCTGTTTTTT. Translation gives CASKTGVLDTGELFF.

This rearrangement joins TRBV2 to TRBJ2-5; 9 bases fit TRBD2. Germline V lookup: CDR1 SNHLY, CDR2 FYNNEI. CDR3 size: 15 residues. Losses at the gene ends were 4 bases for V and 4 bases for J; bases not matched to a gene: 7. In DNA form, the CDR3 reads TGTGCCAGCAGTGGACTAGCGGTGGGGGGAGAGACCCAGTACTTC. This codes for CASSGLAVGGETQYF.

The rearrangement uses TRBV7-9 and TRBJ2-1; TRBD2 matches 9 bases. This CDR3 contains 15 residues. Trimming took 4 bases from V and 4 from J; bases not matched to a gene: 5. Germline V gene lookup returns CDR1 SEHNR and CDR2 FQNEAQ (reference sequence). This CDR3 reads CASSSPGLAYNEQFF. The CDR3 DNA reads as TGTGCCAGCAGCTCCCCTGGACTAGCGTACAATGAGCAGTTCTTC.

The chain joins TRBV28 to TRBJ1-5; tentatively, D is TRBD1 (6 bases). Trimming stripped 7 bases from V and 6 bases from J, with 16 bases between. This CDR3 contains 14 residues. CDR1 and CDR2 from the germline V gene are MDHEN and SYDVKM. The CDR3 loop is CASNSGVGGQPQHF. CDR3 DNA: TGTGCCAGCAACTCAGGGGTAGGAGGTCAGCCCCAGCATTTT. The full variable domain, with the rest looked up from reference TRBV28 and TRBJ1-5, is DVKVTQSSRYLVKRTGEKVFLECVQDMDHENMFWYRQDPGLGLRLIYFSYDVKMKEKGDIPEGYSVSREKKERFSLILESASTNQTSMYLCASNSGVGGQPQHFGDGTRLSIL.

The chain combines TRBV5-1 with TRBJ2-7; 12 nucleotides agree with TRBD2. Germline CDR1 is SGHRS and CDR2 is YFSETQ. The CDR3 has 15 amino acids. V was pared by 5 bases and J by 2 bases, with 5 bases of the junction left unmatched. CDR3: CASRGGLAGPYEQYF. Written as DNA, the CDR3 is TGCGCCAGCAGGGGGGGACTAGCGGGCCCCTACGAGCAGTACTTC. The whole variable domain, filled in from reference TRBV5-1 and TRBJ2-7, reads KAGVTQTPRYLIKTRGQQVTLSCSPISGHRSVSWYQQTPGQGLQFLFEYFSETQRNKGNFPGRFSGRQFSNSRSEMNVSTLELGDSALYLCASRGGLAGPYEQYFGPGTRLTVT.

V gene TRBV7-9 combines with J gene TRBJ1-3, with TRBD1 as a possible D gene (5 bases). Germline V gene data show CDR1 as SEHNR and CDR2 as FQNEAQ (reference sequence). CDR3 length: 14 amino acids. The V end lost 3 bases, the J end lost 5 bases, and 11 bases lay between the germline ends. The CDR3 reads CASSFGGDRNTIYF. CDR3 DNA: TGTGCCAGCAGCTTTGGAGGGGATCGAAACACCATATATTTT.

The DNA for the CDR3 is TGTGCCAGCAGTTTATGGGCTAGCGGTACCGGGGAGCTGTTTTTT. Translation: CASSLWASGTGELFF. The chain links TRBV27 to TRBJ2-2; 7 bases are a match to TRBD2. This CDR3 comprises 15 residues. CDR1 and CDR2 (germline): MNHEY, SMNVEV (reference sequence). J was trimmed by 5 bases and V by 1 base; bases with no gene match: 4.

The V call is TRBV15, the J call TRBJ2-2; 8 bases are shared with TRBD2. The ends lost 0 bases at V and 4 bases at J; junction bases unmatched: 7. Germline V lookup: CDR1 LNHNV, CDR2 YYDKDF (reference sequence). The CDR3 contains 17 residues. The CDR3 bases are TGTGCCACCAGCAGAGATGGAGCGGGAGCTAGCACCGGGGAGCTGTTTTTT. It encodes CATSRDGAGASTGELFF.

V usage is TRBV27 and J usage is TRBJ1-2, with 8 nucleotides matching TRBD1. CDR3 length: 15 residues. The germline gives CDR1 MNHEY, CDR2 SMNVEV (reference sequence). Trimming took 6 bases from V and 0 from J; bases not matched to a gene: 6. The CDR3 is CASRDRERANYGYTF. The CDR3 bases are TGTGCCAGCAGGGACAGGGAACGGGCTAACTATGGCTACACCTTC.

This chain connects TRBV5-1 to TRBJ2-7; 8 nucleotides align to TRBD2. V lost 4 bases, J lost 6 bases, and 9 bases stayed unmatched. In germline, CDR1 is SGHRS, CDR2 YFSETQ. The CDR3 contains 14 residues. CDR3 sequence reads: CASSDTSGALEQYF. DNA of the CDR3: TGCGCCAGCAGCGATACTAGCGGAGCTCTCGAGCAGTACTTC.

The chain recombines TRBV7-2 with TRBJ2-7; the D call may be TRBD1 or TRBD2 (6 bases each). Trimming shortened V by 0 bases and J by 2 bases, and 11 bases separated the two germline ends. The CDR3 contains 15 residues. CDR1 and CDR2 (germline): SGHTA, FQGNSA. The CDR3 spells CASSLALGGAYEQYF. As DNA, the CDR3 is TGTGCCAGCAGCTTAGCTTTGGGGGGCGCCTACGAGCAGTACTTC.

The sample holds a few counts of this clone. The J gene is TRBJ2-1, the V gene TRBV29-1; 13 bases line up with TRBD2. CDR3 size: 14 residues. V gave up 4 bases and J gave up 7 bases; unmatched junction bases: 4. Germline V gives CDR1 SQVTM, CDR2 ANQGSEA. In DNA, the CDR3 is TGCAGCGTTGCACTAGCGGGAGGGCAAAATGAGCAGTTCTTC. Amino acid sequence: CSVALAGGQNEQFF.

The V call is TRBV2, the J call TRBJ2-7; D uncertain. V gave up 7 bases and J gave up 5 bases, with 12 bases separating them. There are 12 residues in the CDR3. CDR1 and CDR2 from the germline V gene are SNHLY and FYNNEI. The CDR3 sequence is CASTGDSNEQYF. The DNA of the CDR3 is TGTGCCAGCACTGGTGATTCTAACGAGCAGTACTTC. Based on the CDR3 plus reference TRBV2 and TRBJ2-7, the full variable domain is EPEVTQTPSHQVTQMGQEVILRCVPISNHLYFYWYRQILGQKVEFLVSFYNNEISEKSEIFDDQFSVERPDGSNFTLKIRSTKLEDSAMYFCASTGDSNEQYFGPGTRLTVT.

This clone was counted a single time. The gene calls are TRBV7-9 and TRBJ1-3; D not certain. V shed 3 bases and J shed 0 bases, with 12 bases lying between them. There are 16 residues in the CDR3. CDR1 SEHNR and CDR2 FQNEAQ come from the germline V gene (reference sequence). The CDR3 DNA reads as TGTGCCAGCAGCTTTGGGGTCCCACTCTCTGGAAACACCATATATTTT. This encodes CASSFGVPLSGNTIYF.

Ten or more counts support this clone. J is TRBJ1-6 and V is TRBV28, with TRBD1 identical over 8 bases. Germline lookup yields CDR1 MDHEN and CDR2 SYDVKM. The CDR3 sequence is 16 residues long. V lost 4 bases to trimming and J lost 6 bases; unmatched junction nucleotides: 8. As DNA, the CDR3 is TGTGCCAGCAGTTACTGGGGCACAGGGGGTAATTCACCCCTCCACTTT. Translating it yields CASSYWGTGGNSPLHF. Based on the CDR3 plus reference TRBV28 and TRBJ1-6, the full variable domain is DVKVTQSSRYLVKRTGEKVFLECVQDMDHENMFWYRQDPGLGLRLIYFSYDVKMKEKGDIPEGYSVSREKKERFSLILESASTNQTSMYLCASSYWGTGGNSPLHFGNGTRLTVT.